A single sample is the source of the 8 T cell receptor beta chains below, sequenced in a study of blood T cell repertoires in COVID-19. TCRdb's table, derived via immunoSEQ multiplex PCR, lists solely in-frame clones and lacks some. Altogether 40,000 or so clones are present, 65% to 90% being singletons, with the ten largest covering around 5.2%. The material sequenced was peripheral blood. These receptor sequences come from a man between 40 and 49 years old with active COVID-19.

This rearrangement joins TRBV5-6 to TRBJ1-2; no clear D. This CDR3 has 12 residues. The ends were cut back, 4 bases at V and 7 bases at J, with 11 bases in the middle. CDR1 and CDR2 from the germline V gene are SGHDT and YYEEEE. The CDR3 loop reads CASSPSVGGYTF. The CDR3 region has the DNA TGTGCCAGCAGCCCCAGCGTGGGTGGCTACACCTTC.

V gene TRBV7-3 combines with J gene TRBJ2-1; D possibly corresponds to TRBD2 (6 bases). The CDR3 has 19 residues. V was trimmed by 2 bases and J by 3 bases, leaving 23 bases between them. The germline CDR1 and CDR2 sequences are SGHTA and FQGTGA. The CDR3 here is CASSLQGPNSGANYNEQFF. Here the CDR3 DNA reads TGTGCCAGCAGCTTACAAGGTCCGAACTCGGGAGCGAACTACAATGAGCAGTTCTTC.

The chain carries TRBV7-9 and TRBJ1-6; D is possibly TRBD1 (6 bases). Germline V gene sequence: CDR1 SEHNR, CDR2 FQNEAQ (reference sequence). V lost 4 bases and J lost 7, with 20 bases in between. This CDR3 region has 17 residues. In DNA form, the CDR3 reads TGTGCCAGCAGCTCTCAGGGGCGGTCGGGCCGAAATTCACCCCTCCACTTT. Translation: CASSSQGRSGRNSPLHF. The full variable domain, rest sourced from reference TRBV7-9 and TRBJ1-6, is DTGVSQNPRHKITKRGQNVTFRCDPISEHNRLYWYRQTLGQGPEFLTYFQNEAQLEKSRLLSDRFSAERPKGSFSTLEIQRTEQGDSAMYLCASSSQGRSGRNSPLHFGNGTRLTVT.

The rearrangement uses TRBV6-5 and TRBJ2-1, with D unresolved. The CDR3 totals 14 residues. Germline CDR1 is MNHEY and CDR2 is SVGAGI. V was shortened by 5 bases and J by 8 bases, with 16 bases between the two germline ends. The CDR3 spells CASSQLQATDEQFF. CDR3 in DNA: TGTGCCAGCAGTCAACTCCAGGCTACGGATGAGCAGTTCTTC.

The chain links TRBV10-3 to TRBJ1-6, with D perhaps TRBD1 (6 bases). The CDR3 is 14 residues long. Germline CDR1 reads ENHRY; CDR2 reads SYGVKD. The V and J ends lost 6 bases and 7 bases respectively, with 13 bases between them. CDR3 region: CAISIQGNNSPLHF. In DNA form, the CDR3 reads TGTGCCATCAGCATACAGGGAAACAATTCACCCCTCCACTTT.

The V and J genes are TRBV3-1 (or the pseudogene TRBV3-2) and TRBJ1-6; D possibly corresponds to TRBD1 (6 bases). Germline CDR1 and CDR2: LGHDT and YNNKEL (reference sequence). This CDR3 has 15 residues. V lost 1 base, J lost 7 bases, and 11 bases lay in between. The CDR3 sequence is CASSQAQGSNSPLHF. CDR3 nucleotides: TGTGCCAGCAGCCAAGCGCAGGGGTCGAATTCACCCCTCCACTTT.

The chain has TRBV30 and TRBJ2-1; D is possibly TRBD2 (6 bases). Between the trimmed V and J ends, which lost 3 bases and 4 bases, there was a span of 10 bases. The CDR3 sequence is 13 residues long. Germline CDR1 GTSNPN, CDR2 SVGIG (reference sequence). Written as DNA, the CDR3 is TGTGCCTGGAGGGCGGGGCCGTACAATGAGCAGTTCTTC. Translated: CAWRAGPYNEQFF.

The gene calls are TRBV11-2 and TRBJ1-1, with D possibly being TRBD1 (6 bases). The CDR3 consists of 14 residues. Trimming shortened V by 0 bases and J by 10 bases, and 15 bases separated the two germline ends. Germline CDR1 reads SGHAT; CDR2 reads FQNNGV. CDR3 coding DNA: TGTGCCAGCAGCTTAGATCCAAGGGGGTATGGAGCTTTCTTT. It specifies CASSLDPRGYGAFF.